This T cell receptor (beta chain) emerged from a study of OX40 agonist ivuxolimab in advanced cancers. Study summary: Dose-escalation subjects each had hepatocellular carcinoma, melanoma, renal cell or head and neck cancer. Partial responses were recorded for three patients, including one with hepatocellular carcinoma and two with cutaneous melanoma.

Libraries were prepared by immunoSEQ multiplex PCR; TCRdb keeps only in-frame clonotypes and omits some of them. The sample carries more than 50,000 clones, 84% recorded once. Trimming stripped 3 bases from V and 6 bases from J, with 7 bases between. This CDR3 contains 12 residues. CDR1 and CDR2 (germline): MDHEN, SYDVKM. The source material was CD4+ or CD8+ T cells sorted from blood, sampled in a trial of the OX40 agonist ivuxolimab. The receptor comes from an adult with an advanced solid tumor such as melanoma, head and neck, liver or kidney cancer. The chain has TRBV28 and TRBJ2-3; D is perhaps TRBD2 (5 bases). The CDR3 DNA reads as TGTGCCAGCAGTTTGCGGGCGGATACGCAGTATTTT. Its translation is CASSLRADTQYF.